There are many counts of the clone carrying this T cell receptor (beta chain). TCR beta CDR3 sequences were amplified from RNA transcripts. The HTBI primer set drove a first-round RT-PCR of the TCR CDR3. TCRdb reprocessed the multiplex PCR reads with MiXCR, giving one entry per CDR3 protein. The table has 270,000 or so distinct CDR3 sequences, about 25% seen once. This specimen comes from a study of T cells in Graves' hyperthyroidism and ophthalmopathy. The length of the CDR3 is 14 residues. The J segment lost 4 bases and the V segment lost 5 bases, leaving 8 bases of the junction unmatched. The germline gives CDR1 DFQATT, CDR2 SNEGSKA (reference sequence).

The sample consisted of blood. The clonotype was recovered from a man in his forties with Graves' hyperthyroidism that later progressed to Graves' ophthalmopathy. This rearrangement joins TRBV20-1 to TRBJ2-7, with TRBD1 matching over 10 bases. The CDR3 region has the DNA TGCAGTGCTGAACCGCCGGGACAGGGGTACGAGCAGTACTTC. Translation gives CSAEPPGQGYEQYF.